This T cell receptor beta chain emerged from a study of T cell changes during pregnancy in multiple sclerosis. Profiling relied on immunoSEQ multiplex PCR, and the TCRdb table lists in-frame clones only, not all of them. The data show about 33,000 clones, approximately 90% seen once. The ends lost 3 bases at V and 5 bases at J; junction bases unmatched: 5. CDR3 length: 15 amino acids. Looked up from germline, CDR1 is MNHEY and CDR2 is SVGAGI. Material: CD4+ T cells from peripheral blood mononuclear cells, obtained in the third trimester of pregnancy. The chain employs TRBV6-5 and TRBJ2-5; 11 bases are a match to TRBD2. The clonotype comes from a female donor in good health, enrolled as a control in a pregnancy study. DNA of the CDR3: TGTGCCAGCAGTTATTTAGCGGGGGGGCGTGAGACCCAGTACTTC. The encoded protein is CASSYLAGGRETQYF.